Listed below are T cell receptor beta chains from one sample, sequenced in a study of Ad26.COV2.S vaccination and SARS-CoV-2 variants. Data came from immunoSEQ multiplex PCR; TCRdb stores just in-frame clones and leaves some out. Of roughly 380,000 clones listed, about nine tenths are singletons. This specimen was peripheral blood, taken in a trial of Ad26.COV2.S vaccine versus placebo. The receptors shown here come from a person between 18 and 65 years old who received the Ad26.COV2.S COVID-19 vaccine or a placebo. CDR3s include the opening cysteine and the closing phenylalanine or tryptophan. D genes are given only for firm matches. The size field is filled for only some rows; it gives once, few, many or a size class.

V	J	length	D	size	CDR3	DNA
TRBV9	TRBJ1-5	15	-	-	CASSARGSQLQPQHF	TGTGCCAGCAGCGCTCGGGGCTCTCAGCTCCAGCCCCAGCATTTT
TRBV25-1	TRBJ1-6	15	-	few	CASSEGRSYNSPLHF	TGTGCCAGCAGTGAAGGCCGCTCCTATAATTCACCCCTCCACTTT
TRBV10-3	TRBJ2-5	14	-	-	CAISVRQSQETQYF	TGTGCCATCAGTGTCAGACAGTCCCAAGAGACCCAGTACTTC
TRBV13	TRBJ2-1	13	-	-	CASSPLGGAEQFF	TGTGCCAGCAGCCCCTTGGGTGGGGCCGAGCAGTTCTTC
TRBV4-1	TRBJ1-2	12	-	-	CASSQGGNGYTF	TGCGCCAGCAGCCAAGGCGGGAATGGCTACACCTTC
TRBV24-1	TRBJ1-2	19	TRBD1	-	CATSDPPGQGYWVYYGYTF	TGTGCCACCAGTGATCCGCCGGGACAGGGTTATTGGGTCTACTATGGCTACACCTTC
TRBV5-1	TRBJ1-1	16	-	once	CASSLDGRVGSTEAFF	TGCGCCAGCAGCTTGGACGGGAGAGTGGGGTCCACTGAAGCTTTCTTT
TRBV3-1/TRBV3-2	TRBJ2-5	13	-	-	CASSQRTQETQYF	TGTGCCAGCAGCCAACGGACCCAAGAGACCCAGTACTTC
TRBV4-1	TRBJ2-7	13	-	-	CASSQYQEWEQYF	TGCGCCAGCAGCCAATACCAAGAATGGGAGCAGTACTTC
TRBV7-9	TRBJ2-1	16	TRBD2	-	CAGRTSGGSSYNEQFF	TGTGCAGGGCGGACTAGCGGGGGGAGCTCCTACAATGAGCAGTTCTTC
TRBV5-8	TRBJ1-5	13	-	-	CASSLAYDQPQHF	TGTGCCAGCAGCTTGGCCTATGATCAGCCCCAGCATTTT